This T cell receptor (beta chain) was sequenced for a study of cytomegalovirus exposure and HLA in healthy donors. The CDR3 sequence is 18 residues long. With V trimmed by 6 bases and J by 8 bases, 22 bases remained unmatched. The V gene's germline CDR1 is GTSNPN and CDR2 SVGIG (reference sequence). As to this clone: Its antigen is undetermined.

TCRdb's table, derived via immunoSEQ multiplex PCR, lists solely in-frame clones and lacks some. This sample has approximately 97,000 clones; approximately 93% occur once, and the top ten carry approximately 1.1%. Study findings and constraints: According to reports, the classifier identified cytomegalovirus status with high specificity and sensitivity.

V usage is TRBV30 and J usage is TRBJ2-1, with 10 bases aligning to TRBD1. Sequenced input: PBMCs. The source of this sequence is a young woman in good health and CMV-seropositive. Here the CDR3 reads CACSPPSVLGQGVYEQFF. CDR3 nucleotides: TGTGCCTGCTCACCCCCTTCCGTACTCGGACAGGGGGTTTATGAGCAGTTCTTC.